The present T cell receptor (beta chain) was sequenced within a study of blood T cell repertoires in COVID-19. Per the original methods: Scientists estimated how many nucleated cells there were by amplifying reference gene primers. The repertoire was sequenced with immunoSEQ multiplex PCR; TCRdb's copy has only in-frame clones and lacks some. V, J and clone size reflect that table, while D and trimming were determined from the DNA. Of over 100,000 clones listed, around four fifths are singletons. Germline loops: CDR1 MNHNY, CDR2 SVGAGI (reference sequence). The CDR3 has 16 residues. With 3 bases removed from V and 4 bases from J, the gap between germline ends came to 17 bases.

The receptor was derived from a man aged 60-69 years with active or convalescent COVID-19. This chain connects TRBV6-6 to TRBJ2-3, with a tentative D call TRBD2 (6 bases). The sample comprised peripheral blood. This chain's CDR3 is CASSYRRGEGPDTQYF. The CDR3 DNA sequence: TGTGCCAGCAGTTATCGGCGGGGTGAAGGCCCAGATACGCAGTATTTT.